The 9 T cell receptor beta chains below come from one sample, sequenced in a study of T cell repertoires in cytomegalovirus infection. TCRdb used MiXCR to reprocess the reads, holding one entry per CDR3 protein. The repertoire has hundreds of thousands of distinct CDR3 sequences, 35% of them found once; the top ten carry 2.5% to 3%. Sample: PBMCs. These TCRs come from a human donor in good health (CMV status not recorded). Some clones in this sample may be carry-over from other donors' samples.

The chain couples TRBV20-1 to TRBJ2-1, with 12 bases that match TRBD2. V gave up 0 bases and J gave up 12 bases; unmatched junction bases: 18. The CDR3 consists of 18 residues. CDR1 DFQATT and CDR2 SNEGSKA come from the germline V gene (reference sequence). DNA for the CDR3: TGCAGTGCTAGAGATGCTAGCGGGAGGGCCGGGCTTTCGTTCGGGCAGTTCTTC. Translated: CSARDASGRAGLSFGQFF.

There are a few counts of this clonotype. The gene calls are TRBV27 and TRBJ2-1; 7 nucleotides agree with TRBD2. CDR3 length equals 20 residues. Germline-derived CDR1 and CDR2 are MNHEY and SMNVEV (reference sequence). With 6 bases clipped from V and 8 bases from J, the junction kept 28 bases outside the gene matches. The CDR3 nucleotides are TGTGCCAGCAGACGCCGCGGTTTCGGGGCGGCGGGAGAAATAGGGGATGAGCAGTTCTTC. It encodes CASRRRGFGAAGEIGDEQFF.

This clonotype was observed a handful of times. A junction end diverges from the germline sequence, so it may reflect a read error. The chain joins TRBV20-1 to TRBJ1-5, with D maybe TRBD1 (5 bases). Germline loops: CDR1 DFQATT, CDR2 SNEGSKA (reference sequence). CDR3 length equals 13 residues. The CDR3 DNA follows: TGCAGTGCTCGAGAGGGGAGCAATCAGCCCCAGCATTTT. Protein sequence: CSAREGSNQPQHF.

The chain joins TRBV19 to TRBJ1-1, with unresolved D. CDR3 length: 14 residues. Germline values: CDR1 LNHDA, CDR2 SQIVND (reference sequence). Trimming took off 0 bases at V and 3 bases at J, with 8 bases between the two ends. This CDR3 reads CASSIERFYTEAFF. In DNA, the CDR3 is TGTGCCAGTAGTATAGAGAGATTTTACACTGAAGCTTTCTTT.

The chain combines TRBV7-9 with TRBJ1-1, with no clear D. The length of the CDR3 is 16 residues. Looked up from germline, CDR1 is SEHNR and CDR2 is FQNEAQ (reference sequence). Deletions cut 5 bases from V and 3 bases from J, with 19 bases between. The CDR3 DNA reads TGTGCCAGCAGCCACTCAACAGCTGTTGGGGACACTGAAGCTTTCTTT. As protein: CASSHSTAVGDTEAFF.

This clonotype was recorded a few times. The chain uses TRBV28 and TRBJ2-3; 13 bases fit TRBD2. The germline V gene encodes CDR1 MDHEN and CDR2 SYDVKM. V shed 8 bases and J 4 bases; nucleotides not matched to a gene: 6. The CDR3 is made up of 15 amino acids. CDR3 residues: CASLGTSGIPDTQYF. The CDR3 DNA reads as TGTGCCAGCCTAGGGACTAGCGGGATCCCAGATACGCAGTATTTT.

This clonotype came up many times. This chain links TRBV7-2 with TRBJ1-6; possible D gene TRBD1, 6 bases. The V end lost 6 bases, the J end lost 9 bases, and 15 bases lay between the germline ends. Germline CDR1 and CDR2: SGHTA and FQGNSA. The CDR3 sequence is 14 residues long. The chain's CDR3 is CASRATGNISPLHF. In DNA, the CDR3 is TGTGCCAGCAGGGCCACAGGGAACATTTCACCCCTCCACTTT.

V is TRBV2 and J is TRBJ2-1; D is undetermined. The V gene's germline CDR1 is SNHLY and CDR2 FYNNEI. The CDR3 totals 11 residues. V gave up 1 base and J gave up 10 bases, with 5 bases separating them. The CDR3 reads CASSEEMEQFF. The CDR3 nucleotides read TGTGCCAGCAGTGAAGAAATGGAGCAGTTCTTC.

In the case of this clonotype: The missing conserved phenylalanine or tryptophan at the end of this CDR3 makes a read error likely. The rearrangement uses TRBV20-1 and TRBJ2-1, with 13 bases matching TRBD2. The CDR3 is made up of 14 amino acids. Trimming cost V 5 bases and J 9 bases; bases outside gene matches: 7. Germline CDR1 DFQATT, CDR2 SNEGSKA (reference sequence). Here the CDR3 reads CSASRLAGGIEQFL. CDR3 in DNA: TGCAGTGCTTCTAGACTAGCGGGAGGTATTGAGCAGTTCTTA.